Listed below are T cell receptor beta chains from one sample, sequenced in a study of T cells after yellow fever vaccination. MiXCR was run by TCRdb on the 5' RACE reads, yielding one entry per CDR3 protein. There are 170,000 or so distinct CDR3 sequences in the sample; 6.2% occur only once, and roughly 3% lies in the top ten. The sequences come from CD4+ T cells sorted from PBMCs, collected on the day of the first yellow fever vaccination. The receptors were sampled from a man between 18 and 29 years old who received the YFV17D yellow fever vaccine. Each CDR3 is given with its conserved first and last residue. The D gene is left open where the match is weak. Size is stated for part of the rows, as once, few or many counts, or as a class when the clone is expanded.

TRBJ1-2 many . TRBV6-5 TGTGCCAGCAGTCCGGACTGGTATGGCTACACCTTC CASSPDWYGYTF
TRBJ2-5 medium-sized . TRBV7-2 TGTGCCAGCAGCTCACAAGAGACCCAGTACTTC CASSSQETQYF
TRBJ1-6 few . TRBV12-3/TRBV12-4 TGTGCCAGCAGTGACCGGGACGGACGAAATTCACCCCTCCACTTT CASSDRDGRNSPLHF
TRBJ2-1 many TRBD2 TRBV5-1 TGCGCCAGCAGCTCGGGGGGGCCCTACAATGAGCAGTTCTTC CASSSGGPYNEQFF
TRBJ1-1 . . TRBV5-1 TGCGCCAGCAGCTTGGAAGGGTTTAGCACTGAAGCTTTCTTT CASSLEGFSTEAFF
TRBJ2-3 . . TRBV6-5 TGTGCCAGCTCCCCCTCGGCAGATACGCAGTATTTT CASSPSADTQYF
TRBJ2-3 many TRBD2 TRBV11-2 TGTGCCAGCAGCTTTCTAGCGGGGGGGCCCGTTACTCCAGATACGCAGTATTTT CASSFLAGGPVTPDTQYF
TRBJ2-2 . . TRBV7-2 TGTGCCAGCAGCCCTCTAGGTGTCGGGGAGCTGTTTTTT CASSPLGVGELFF
TRBJ2-3 few . TRBV6-1 TGTGCCAGCAGATCTATGCTTCCTACGCAGTATTTT CASRSMLPTQYF
TRBJ1-2 . . TRBV18 TGTGCCAGCTCACCACCGGAAGGACTCGGCTACACCTTC CASSPPEGLGYTF
TRBJ2-1 many . TRBV29-1 TGCAGCGTTGTAAGGGGAGGCGATGAGCAGTTCTTC CSVVRGGDEQFF